The next 26 T cell receptor beta chains were all read from a single sample in a study of blood T cell repertoires in COVID-19. The data were produced by immunoSEQ multiplex PCR, yet TCRdb's version contains in-frame clones alone and is incomplete. The table includes 170,000 or so clones, around 87% detected once. Input material: PBMCs or T cells enriched from blood (not recorded which). These receptors were collected from a woman in her fifties or sixties who had recovered from COVID-19.

This chain uses TRBV6-5 with TRBJ2-3, with D possibly matching TRBD1 (5 bases). CDR1 and CDR2 from the germline V gene are MNHEY and SVGAGI. V lost 8 bases to trimming and J lost 2 bases, with 14 bases between them. The CDR3 spans 14 residues. This chain's CDR3 is CASRFPTATDTQYF. The CDR3 nucleotides read TGTGCCAGCCGGTTCCCGACAGCCACAGATACGCAGTATTTT.

The rearrangement joins TRBV7-2 to TRBJ1-2; TRBD1 might be the D (6 bases). The V end was cut by 1 base, the J end by 6 bases, with 12 bases between. CDR3 length: 14 residues. The germline V gene has CDR1 SGHTA and CDR2 FQGNSA. This CDR3 reads CASSLDLTGHGYTF. The CDR3 nucleotides read TGTGCCAGCAGCTTAGATCTGACAGGACATGGCTACACCTTC.

This clone came up once. V gene TRBV9 combines with J gene TRBJ1-3, with no clear D. The CDR3 is 15 amino acids. Per germline, CDR1 SGDLS and CDR2 YYNGEE. The germline V and J ends were trimmed by 0 bases and 7 bases, with 14 bases remaining between them. In nucleotides, the CDR3 is TGTGCCAGCAGCGTAGGAGGGTTTTGGGGTAACACCATATATTTT. Its protein is CASSVGGFWGNTIYF.

CDR3 in amino acids: CASSASLSGIYGYTF. CDR3 nucleotide sequence: TGCGCCAGCAGCGCAAGTCTTAGCGGGATCTATGGCTACACCTTC. This chain links TRBV4-1 with TRBJ1-2; the D is unclear. V was shortened by 5 bases and J by 4 bases, with 17 bases between the two germline ends. This CDR3 spans 15 amino acids. Germline V CDR1 and CDR2: MGHRA, YSYEKL.

The chain combines TRBV11-2 with TRBJ1-2; 8 bases match TRBD1. CDR3 size: 16 residues. Germline lookup yields CDR1 SGHAT and CDR2 FQNNGV. With V trimmed by 0 bases and J by 7 bases, 10 bases remained unmatched. In nucleotides, the CDR3 is TGTGCCAGCAGCTTAGATCCCGGAGCAGGGGGCTTTGGCTACACCTTC. Residues: CASSLDPGAGGFGYTF.

CDR3 loop: CASSPGLAGAETQYF. The CDR3 nucleotides are TGTGCCAGCTCACCAGGACTAGCGGGGGCGGAGACCCAGTACTTC. This chain links TRBV18 with TRBJ2-5; 13 bases agree with TRBD2. J was trimmed by 5 bases and V by 2 bases; bases with no gene match: 2. In germline, CDR1 is KGHSH, CDR2 LQKENI. The CDR3 runs 15 residues.

The chain has TRBV12-3 or TRBV12-4 and TRBJ1-2, with TRBD1 matching 8 bases. Trimming took 6 bases from V and 8 from J; bases not matched to a gene: 8. There are 13 residues in the CDR3. The CDR3 loop is CASRRTGGGGYTF. The CDR3, as DNA: TGTGCCAGCAGGCGTACAGGGGGAGGAGGCTACACCTTC.

The J gene is TRBJ1-1, the V gene TRBV19, with 8 bases fitting TRBD1. The junction had 6 bases not matched to a gene; V was cut back by 5 bases and J by 1 base. The CDR3 is 15 residues long. Germline V gene sequence: CDR1 LNHDA, CDR2 SQIVND (reference sequence). The CDR3 DNA is TGTGCCAGTAGTCCATGGACAGGGAAGAACACTGAAGCTTTCTTT. As protein: CASSPWTGKNTEAFF.

This rearrangement joins TRBV7-2 to TRBJ2-2, with a possible D match to TRBD1 (9 bases). The CDR3 loop spans 19 amino acids. Germline V CDR1 and CDR2: SGHTA, FQGNSA. V dropped 4 bases and J dropped 1 base, with 22 bases sitting between them. CDR3 region: CASSSGGTGLSENTGELFF. DNA for the CDR3: TGTGCCAGCAGCTCGGGGGGGACAGGGCTCAGCGAGAACACCGGGGAGCTGTTTTTT.

This chain's CDR3 is CASSHREGTEAFF. CDR3 coding DNA: TGCGCCAGCAGCCACAGGGAGGGCACTGAAGCTTTCTTT. V usage is TRBV4-3 and J usage is TRBJ1-1, with TRBD1 as a possible D gene (5 bases). The CDR3 has 13 amino acids. Germline V gene sequence: CDR1 LGHNA, CDR2 YSLEER. V lost 3 bases to trimming and J lost 4 bases, with 9 bases between them.

This clone was counted only a few times. V gene TRBV7-9 combines with J gene TRBJ2-5; weak D call: TRBD2 (5 bases). V lost 1 base to trimming and J lost 2 bases, with 11 bases between them. The CDR3 sequence is 15 residues long. Germline lookup yields CDR1 SEHNR and CDR2 FQNEAQ (reference sequence). The CDR3 nucleotides read TGTGCCAGCAGCTTAGTAGGCGGCGGGCAAGAGACCCAGTACTTC. Its protein is CASSLVGGGQETQYF.

V usage is TRBV19 and J usage is TRBJ2-4; weak D call: TRBD1 (5 bases). Germline V gives CDR1 LNHDA, CDR2 SQIVND (reference sequence). The CDR3 totals 13 residues. Trimming left V 11 bases short and J 0 bases short, with 11 bases between. The CDR3 reads CASGHLAKNIQYF. The CDR3 nucleotides are TGTGCCTCAGGACATCTAGCCAAAAACATTCAGTACTTC.

The chain recombines TRBV5-1 with TRBJ2-2; possibly TRBD2 for D (5 bases). The CDR3 is made up of 16 amino acids. V lost 0 bases, J lost 1 base, and 10 bases lay in between. CDR1 and CDR2 from the germline V gene are SGHRS and YFSETQ. CDR3 protein: CASSLGAGKNTGELFF. The CDR3 DNA sequence: TGCGCCAGCAGCTTGGGGGCCGGGAAGAACACCGGGGAGCTGTTTTTT.

The rearrangement links TRBV7-9 to TRBJ2-2; no definite D call. CDR3 size: 16 residues. The germline V gene encodes CDR1 SEHNR and CDR2 FQNEAQ (reference sequence). Trimming left V 1 base short and J 0 bases short, with 9 bases between. CDR3 nucleotide sequence: TGTGCCAGCAGCTTAGTCCCAGGCGCGAACACCGGGGAGCTGTTTTTT. Residues: CASSLVPGANTGELFF.

The chain employs TRBV5-1 and TRBJ2-5; 8 nucleotides align to TRBD2. Trimming at V came to 5 bases and at J to 5 bases, leaving 11 bases not matched to a gene. This CDR3 has 15 amino acids. The V gene's germline CDR1 is SGHRS and CDR2 YFSETQ. CDR3 bases: TGCGCCAGCAGTTTTGCAATAGCGGGAAGGGAGACCCAGTACTTC. As protein: CASSFAIAGRETQYF.

This clone was counted between two and nine times. The rearrangement joins TRBV5-1 to TRBJ1-2, with TRBD1 matching 7 bases. The CDR3 is 16 residues long. Germline-derived CDR1 and CDR2 are SGHRS and YFSETQ. Germline trimming cut 5 bases from V and 3 bases from J; bases unmatched to any gene: 13. As DNA, the CDR3 is TGCGCCAGCAGTGAGCGAGGGGGCCTAGTTTACTATGGCTACACCTTC. Translating it yields CASSERGGLVYYGYTF.

This chain uses TRBV7-7 with TRBJ2-1; 10 bases are a match to TRBD2. V trimming: 4 bases; J trimming: 5 bases; junction bases outside the gene matches: 5. The CDR3 has 15 residues. The germline V gene encodes CDR1 SSHAT and CDR2 FNYEAQ (reference sequence). CDR3 nucleotides: TGTGCCAGCAGCTCATCTAGCGGGGGACACAATGAGCAGTTCTTC. This codes for CASSSSSGGHNEQFF.

This clone was seen only once. The gene calls are TRBV11-3 and TRBJ2-6, with 7 bases fitting TRBD1. V lost 5 bases and J lost 0; bases outside the gene matches: 7. The CDR3 runs to 17 residues. Germline CDR1 SGHNT, CDR2 YENEEA. CDR3: CASSTDRAYSGANVLTF. For the CDR3, the DNA is TGTGCCAGCAGCACCGACAGGGCTTACTCTGGGGCCAACGTCCTGACTTTC.

The chain couples TRBV7-2 to TRBJ1-4, with 8 positions matching TRBD1. Unmatched junction bases numbered 8, after V lost 7 bases and J lost 4 bases. Germline-derived CDR1 and CDR2 are SGHTA and FQGNSA. The CDR3 totals 15 residues. The CDR3 reads CASTQGGQLNEKLFF. The CDR3 DNA sequence: TGTGCCAGCACACAGGGGGGACAACTTAATGAAAAACTGTTTTTT.

This clone occurred a few times. The chain has TRBV5-5 and TRBJ1-4; 9 bases are shared with TRBD1. From germline, CDR1 is SGHKS and CDR2 YYEKEE (reference sequence). The CDR3 is made up of 17 amino acids. Losses at the gene ends were 4 bases for V and 2 bases for J; bases not matched to a gene: 9. CDR3 amino acids: CASSRKGQGITNEKLFF. CDR3 in DNA: TGTGCCAGCAGCCGAAAAGGACAGGGGATCACTAATGAAAAACTGTTTTTT.

J is TRBJ1-3 and V is TRBV2, with D uncertain. The CDR3 is made up of 12 amino acids. Per germline, CDR1 SNHLY and CDR2 FYNNEI. Trimming took 4 bases from V and 3 from J, leaving 4 bases between them. CDR3 DNA: TGTGCCAGCAGTGTAGATGGAAACACCATATATTTT. It translates to CASSVDGNTIYF.

The chain links TRBV6-5 to TRBJ2-5, with D tentatively TRBD1 (5 bases). Trimming pared 6 bases from V and 2 bases from J, leaving 10 bases between. CDR1 MNHEY and CDR2 SVGAGI come from the germline V gene. The CDR3 has 13 residues. The CDR3 here is CASRSGWQETQYF. The CDR3 nucleotides read TGTGCCAGCAGGTCAGGGTGGCAAGAGACCCAGTACTTC.

This clone was seen a handful of times. The chain has TRBV13 and TRBJ2-7; D is ambiguous. The CDR3 spans 14 residues. Trimming stripped 5 bases from V and 3 bases from J, with 14 bases between. Germline-derived CDR1 and CDR2 are PRHDT and FYEKMQ (reference sequence). The DNA of the CDR3 is TGTGCCAGCAGCCGGCCATCCTACAGCTACGAGCAGTACTTC. This encodes CASSRPSYSYEQYF.

V gene TRBV15 combines with J gene TRBJ2-4; 9 nucleotides match TRBD1. J was trimmed by 1 base and V by 1 base; bases with no gene match: 2. Germline CDR1 reads LNHNV; CDR2 reads YYDKDF (reference sequence). CDR3 length: 16 residues. The chain's CDR3 is CATSRGQGVAKNIQYF. The CDR3 DNA is TGTGCCACCAGCAGAGGACAGGGGGTTGCCAAAAACATTCAGTACTTC.

This rearrangement joins TRBV19 to TRBJ1-3, with D hard to call. This CDR3 spans 14 amino acids. V gave up 5 bases and J gave up 2 bases, with 10 bases separating them. Germline loops: CDR1 LNHDA, CDR2 SQIVND (reference sequence). The CDR3 coding sequence is TGTGCCAGTAGTGCCGGCACAGCTGGAAACACCATATATTTT. Translating it yields CASSAGTAGNTIYF.

This chain uses TRBV5-1 with TRBJ2-3, with unresolved D. The CDR3 extends over 14 amino acids. Germline CDR1 is SGHRS and CDR2 is YFSETQ. V lost 4 bases, J lost 2 bases, and 11 bases lay in between. The DNA for the CDR3 is TGCGCCAGCAGCCAACAAAAACACACAGATACGCAGTATTTT. This sequence encodes CASSQQKHTDTQYF.